These 5 T cell receptor beta chains share one sample of origin, sequenced in a study of blood T cell repertoires in COVID-19. Assay used: immunoSEQ multiplex PCR; TCRdb lists only in-frame clones, some missing. The table records roughly 200,000 clones, around 80% of them present only once. The specimen sequenced was peripheral blood. The receptors originated from a woman between 65 and 79 years old with acute or convalescent COVID-19.

This clone was seen a single time. This rearrangement joins TRBV24-1 to TRBJ2-3; a possible D gene is TRBD2 (6 bases). Per the germline V gene, CDR1 is KGHDR and CDR2 is SFDVKD. The CDR3 sequence is 15 residues long. The V end was cut by 0 bases, the J end by 3 bases, with 9 bases between. CDR3 in amino acids: CATSDLRGTTDTQYF. The DNA for the CDR3 is TGTGCCACCAGTGATTTGCGCGGGACTACAGATACGCAGTATTTT.

This clone was found once. The chain employs TRBV5-8 and TRBJ2-1; D unclear. Trimming cost V 5 bases and J 0 bases, with 12 bases left between them. This CDR3 contains 15 residues. Germline CDR1 SGHTS, CDR2 YDEGEE. The CDR3 DNA reads TGTGCCAGCAGTTTCCTAGGCTACTCCTACAATGAGCAGTTCTTC. Its protein product is CASSFLGYSYNEQFF.

The gene calls are TRBV6-1 and TRBJ1-5; a possible D gene is TRBD1 (5 bases). Germline-derived CDR1 and CDR2 are MNHNS and SASEGT. Trimming removed 3 bases from V and 5 bases from J, with 17 bases in between. The CDR3 extends over 16 amino acids. CDR3 in DNA: TGTGCCAGCAGTGATGGCAGGGTGTCTGGGTATCAGCCCCAGCATTTT. It is translated as CASSDGRVSGYQPQHF.

In the case of this clone: The same CDR3 also results from other DNA sequences found in this sample. The V and J genes are TRBV2 and TRBJ1-1; a weak D match, TRBD1 (6 bases). CDR1 SNHLY and CDR2 FYNNEI come from the germline V gene. The CDR3 runs to 13 residues. V was pared by 6 bases and J by 2 bases, with 10 bases between. The DNA for the CDR3 is TGTGCCAGCAGCACACAGGGCAACACTGAAGCTTTCTTT. The encoded protein is CASSTQGNTEAFF.

The V gene is TRBV28, the J gene TRBJ1-4; tentative D call: TRBD1 (6 bases). CDR1 and CDR2 (germline): MDHEN, SYDVKM. CDR3 size: 11 residues. V dropped 5 bases and J dropped 13 bases, with 11 bases sitting between them. CDR3 sequence (DNA): TGTGCCAGCAGTATTCAGGGGAGACTGTTTTTT. Its protein product is CASSIQGRLFF.